Listed below are T cell receptor beta chains from one sample, sequenced in a study of tumor and adjacent non-tumor tissue in lung cancer. TCRdb processed the multiplex PCR reads anew with MiXCR; each CDR3 protein has one entry. The sample yields approximately 82,000 distinct CDR3 sequences, 76% seen once. Sequencing input: distant non-tumor lung tissue. The receptors were sampled from a man in his 70s with non-small cell lung cancer. CDR3s leave out the opening cysteine and the closing phenylalanine or tryptophan.

>TRBV5-1|TRBJ2-7|11
ASSRIVIYEQY
>TRBV6-2/TRBV6-3|TRBJ1-2|12
ASSTDRINYGYT
>TRBV13|TRBJ1-1|13
ASSPGIRSNTEAF
>TRBV11-3|TRBJ2-1|12
ASSSDPSYNEEF
>TRBV6-6|TRBJ1-6|12
ASSRPEGNSTFH
>TRBV19|TRBJ2-4|12
ASSTGIRKNIQY
>TRBV18|TRBJ2-1|13
ASSLFGSVFNEQF
>TRBV6-5|TRBJ2-1|13
ASIYLGGSGRAVF
>TRBV28|TRBJ1-4|12
ASRTGGANEKLF
>TRBV4-3|TRBJ2-6|14
ANSPSQGSGGNVLT
>TRBV10-3|TRBJ1-4|13
AISENFEENEKLF
>TRBV20-1|TRBJ2-2|13
SAISGEKNTGELF
>TRBV11-3|TRBJ2-3|13
VSSPRQGATYTRY
>TRBV6-2/TRBV6-3|TRBJ2-1|10
TSRPSGNERF
>TRBV28|TRBJ2-1|12
ASDSSGIEKKQF
>TRBV29-1|TRBJ2-6|12
SIEAGAGANVLT
>TRBV6-5|TRBJ2-3|12
ISSFGSGTDTQY
>TRBV11-2|TRBJ2-4|12
DNSPPVQVGIQY